These 3 T cell receptor beta chains were all obtained from the same sample, sequenced in a study of OX40 agonist ivuxolimab in advanced cancers. The table came from immunoSEQ multiplex PCR; TCRdb's copy has only in-frame clones and leaves some out. The sample comprises 30,000 to 50,000 clones, 80% to 90% of which are singletons, and roughly 0.53% rests with the top ten. The starting material was CD4+ or CD8+ T cells sorted from blood, obtained in a trial of the OX40 agonist ivuxolimab. These receptors originate from an adult with an advanced solid tumor such as melanoma, head and neck, liver or kidney cancer.

The V gene is TRBV7-9, the J gene TRBJ2-1; 9 positions agree with TRBD2. This CDR3 spans 15 amino acids. V shed 5 bases, J shed 4 bases, and the junction held 6 bases outside the gene matches. CDR1 and CDR2 from the germline V gene are SEHNR and FQNEAQ (reference sequence). The CDR3 region has the DNA TGTGCCAGCAGCACCCGAGCGGGGGGTTACAATGAGCAGTTCTTC. Protein: CASSTRAGGYNEQFF.

The chain uses TRBV18 and TRBJ2-5, with D perhaps TRBD1 (6 bases). V lost 3 bases and J 5 bases, leaving 16 bases between the germline ends. CDR3 length: 15 amino acids. Germline CDR1 and CDR2: KGHSH and LQKENI. The CDR3 DNA follows: TGTGCCAGCTCACCCCGAAAGGCAGGGGCTGAGACCCAGTACTTC. The encoded protein is CASSPRKAGAETQYF. Drawing the rest from reference TRBV18 and TRBJ2-5, the complete variable domain is NAGVMQNPRHLVRRRGQEARLRCSPMKGHSHVYWYRQLPEEGLKFMVYLQKENIIDESGMPKERFSAEFPKEGPSILRIQQVVRGDSAAYFCASSPRKAGAETQYFGPGTRLLVL.

J is TRBJ2-1 and V is TRBV5-4; the D gene is possibly TRBD2 (5 bases). The CDR3 has 16 residues. Germline V gives CDR1 SGHNT, CDR2 YYREEE (reference sequence). Trimming removed 3 bases at V and 5 bases at J, with 18 bases between. The CDR3 nucleotides are TGTGCCAGCAGCTGGGGTGGACGGGGTGATGACAATGAGCAGTTCTTC. It yields the protein CASSWGGRGDDNEQFF.